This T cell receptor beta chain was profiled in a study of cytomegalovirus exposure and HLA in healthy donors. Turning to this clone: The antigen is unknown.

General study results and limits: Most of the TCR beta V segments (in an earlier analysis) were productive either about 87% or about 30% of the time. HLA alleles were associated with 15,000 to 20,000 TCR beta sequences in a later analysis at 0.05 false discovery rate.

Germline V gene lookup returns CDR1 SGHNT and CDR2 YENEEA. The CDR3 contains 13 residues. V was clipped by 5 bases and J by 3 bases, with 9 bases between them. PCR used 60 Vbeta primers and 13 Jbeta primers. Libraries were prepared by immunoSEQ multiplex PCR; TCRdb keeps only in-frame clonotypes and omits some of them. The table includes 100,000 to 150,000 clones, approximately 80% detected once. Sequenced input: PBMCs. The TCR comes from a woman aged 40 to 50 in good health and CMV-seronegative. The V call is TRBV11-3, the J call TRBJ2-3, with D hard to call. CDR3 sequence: CASSRPGTDTQYF. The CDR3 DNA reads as TGTGCCAGCAGCCGCCCGGGTACAGATACGCAGTATTTT.